The 30 T cell receptor beta chains given below trace back to one sample, sequenced in a study of blood T cell repertoires in COVID-19. Libraries were prepared by immunoSEQ multiplex PCR; TCRdb keeps only in-frame clonotypes and omits some of them. The data hold approximately 110,000 clones, with almost 90% observed a single time. Input material: peripheral blood. These receptors came from a woman aged 45-65 years with active or convalescent COVID-19.

The chain couples TRBV7-9 to TRBJ1-1; a possible D gene is TRBD1 (6 bases). The germline gives CDR1 SEHNR, CDR2 FQNEAQ (reference sequence). The CDR3 totals 13 residues. Trimming cost V 3 bases and J 5 bases, with 10 bases left between them. The CDR3 sequence is CASSFAGETEAFF. For the CDR3, the DNA is TGTGCCAGCAGCTTCGCAGGGGAGACTGAAGCTTTCTTT.

The chain links TRBV30 to TRBJ1-5, with D tentatively TRBD1 (5 bases). CDR1 and CDR2 (germline): GTSNPN, SVGIG (reference sequence). The CDR3 has 15 residues. The germline V and J ends were trimmed by 1 base and 3 bases, with 13 bases remaining between them. CDR3 sequence: CAWSAKGLYNQPQHF. CDR3 nucleotide sequence: TGTGCCTGGAGTGCGAAGGGACTATACAATCAGCCCCAGCATTTT.

V gene TRBV5-1 combines with J gene TRBJ2-7, with 7 bases aligning to TRBD1. Germline lookup yields CDR1 SGHRS and CDR2 YFSETQ. This CDR3 contains 18 residues. Losses at the gene ends were 0 bases for V and 7 bases for J; bases not matched to a gene: 19. The CDR3 protein is CASSLGTLDPTGLKEQYF. CDR3 bases: TGCGCCAGCAGCTTGGGCACCTTGGACCCGACAGGGTTAAAAGAGCAGTACTTC.

The chain carries TRBV6-5 and TRBJ1-1, with D perhaps TRBD1 (5 bases). The CDR3 is made up of 14 amino acids. The germline V gene has CDR1 MNHEY and CDR2 SVGAGI. V was clipped by 4 bases and J by 7 bases, with 16 bases between them. The CDR3: CASSSWDYENEAFF. The CDR3 DNA follows: TGTGCCAGCAGTTCCTGGGACTACGAGAATGAAGCTTTCTTT.

This chain connects TRBV15 to TRBJ2-1; 12 bases agree with TRBD2. The germline V gene has CDR1 LNHNV and CDR2 YYDKDF (reference sequence). The CDR3 spans 15 residues. Trimming took 6 bases from V and 9 from J; bases not matched to a gene: 9. This CDR3 is CATRPGLAGNGEQFF. CDR3 nucleotide sequence: TGTGCCACCAGACCCGGACTAGCGGGAAACGGTGAGCAGTTCTTC.

V and J are TRBV25-1 and TRBJ1-1, with TRBD1 matching over 7 bases. With 3 bases clipped from V and 3 bases from J, the junction kept 4 bases outside the gene matches. Germline V gene lookup returns CDR1 MGHDK and CDR2 SYGVNS. CDR3 length equals 14 residues. The CDR3 loop reads CASSETGRDTEAFF. DNA of the CDR3: TGTGCCAGCAGTGAGACAGGGCGGGACACTGAAGCTTTCTTT. The full variable domain, its missing parts supplied by reference TRBV25-1 and TRBJ1-1, is EADIYQTPRYLVIGTGKKITLECSQTMGHDKMYWYQQDPGMELHLIHYSYGVNSTEKGDLSSESTVSRIRTEHFPLTLESARPSHTSQYLCASSETGRDTEAFFGQGTRLTVV.

Only one count was recorded for this clone. The chain carries TRBV6-4 and TRBJ2-1, with TRBD2 matching 9 bases. CDR1 and CDR2 (germline): MRHNA, SNTAGT. The CDR3 covers 14 residues. The J segment lost 5 bases and the V segment lost 4 bases, leaving 3 bases of the junction unmatched. The CDR3 loop is CASSASGVNNEQFF. In nucleotides, the CDR3 is TGTGCCAGCAGTGCTAGCGGGGTCAACAATGAGCAGTTCTTC.

A single count supports this clone. This chain links TRBV5-1 with TRBJ2-2; maybe TRBD2 (5 bases). With 0 bases removed from V and 5 bases from J, the gap between germline ends came to 11 bases. Germline assignment: CDR1 SGHRS and CDR2 YFSETQ. CDR3 length: 15 amino acids. The CDR3 coding sequence is TGCGCCAGCAGCTTGGGTGGGAGAGGTACCGGGGAGCTGTTTTTT. The encoded protein is CASSLGGRGTGELFF.

The rearrangement links TRBV7-8 to TRBJ1-1, with D unresolved. V lost 5 bases, J lost 0 bases, and 7 bases lay in between. The CDR3 extends over 13 amino acids. Germline assignment: CDR1 SGHVS and CDR2 FQNEAQ. The CDR3 nucleotides are TGTGCCAGCAGCATCCCCGTGAACACTGAAGCTTTCTTT. It is translated as CASSIPVNTEAFF. Full variable domain (remainder filled in from reference TRBV7-8 and TRBJ1-1): GAGVSQSPRYKVAKRGQDVALRCDPISGHVSLFWYQQALGQGPEFLTYFQNEAQLDKSGLPSDRFFAERPEGSVSTLKIQRTQQEDSAVYLCASSIPVNTEAFFGQGTRLTVV.

This CDR3 is CASSPQGQGQPQHF. The CDR3 bases are TGTGCCAGCTCACCACAGGGACAGGGTCAGCCCCAGCATTTT. V is TRBV18 and J is TRBJ1-5, with 9 positions matching TRBD1. The CDR3 length is 14 residues. Germline V CDR1 and CDR2: KGHSH, LQKENI. V dropped 1 base and J dropped 6; count of bases not matched to a gene: 1.

The chain combines TRBV2 with TRBJ1-4; tentative D call: TRBD1 (5 bases). The V end lost 2 bases, the J end lost 6 bases, and 13 bases lay between the germline ends. This CDR3 has 15 residues. Germline V gene sequence: CDR1 SNHLY, CDR2 FYNNEI. CDR3 residues: CASSERGLRHEKLFF. In DNA, the CDR3 is TGTGCCAGCAGTGAAAGGGGTCTGAGGCATGAAAAACTGTTTTTT.

The V and J genes are TRBV6-5 and TRBJ2-1, with 9 positions matching TRBD2. Germline V CDR1 and CDR2: MNHEY, SVGAGI. The CDR3 sequence is 15 residues long. V dropped 6 bases and J dropped 4; count of bases not matched to a gene: 7. The CDR3 sequence: CASSLRTSVYNEQFF. In DNA, the CDR3 is TGTGCCAGCAGCCTAAGGACTAGCGTATACAATGAGCAGTTCTTC.

The chain employs TRBV27 and TRBJ1-2; 8 bases map to TRBD1. The CDR3 is 15 residues long. From germline, CDR1 is MNHEY and CDR2 SMNVEV (reference sequence). J gave up 2 bases and V 3 bases, and 5 bases lay outside the gene matches. The CDR3 region is CASSLSGQGNYGYTF. CDR3 sequence (DNA): TGTGCCAGCAGTTTGTCAGGACAGGGCAACTATGGCTACACCTTC.

This chain joins TRBV21-1 and TRBJ2-7; TRBD1, as called in the table, went unchecked against the DNA. TRBV21-1 is designated a pseudogene. The CDR3 extends over 22 amino acids. Here the CDR3 DNA reads TGTGCCAGCAGCACACAAAAGGCAAGGGGACAGGGAAAGGGAGGGGACTCCTACGAGCAGTACTTC. This codes for CASSTQKARGQGKGGDSYEQYF.

This chain uses TRBV20-1 with TRBJ2-7, with D unresolved. This CDR3 has 13 amino acids. Trimming shortened V by 3 bases and J by 2 bases, and 11 bases separated the two germline ends. Germline CDR1 and CDR2: DFQATT and SNEGSKA (reference sequence). The CDR3 DNA is TGCAGTGCTAGTCTCCCCAGAACCTACGAGCAGTACTTC. This gives the protein CSASLPRTYEQYF.

The V gene is TRBV20-1, the J gene TRBJ1-4; D is perhaps TRBD1 (6 bases). V gave up 3 bases and J gave up 6 bases, with 14 bases separating them. The CDR3 is 14 residues long. The germline V gene has CDR1 DFQATT and CDR2 SNEGSKA (reference sequence). In DNA, the CDR3 is TGCAGTGCTAGTAGGACAGCTCGGGATGAAAAACTGTTTTTT. Translating gives CSASRTARDEKLFF.

The chain links TRBV7-2 to TRBJ1-3; tentatively, D is TRBD1 (6 bases). The CDR3 has 17 residues. The ends were cut back, 1 base at V and 4 bases at J, with 17 bases in the middle. Germline CDR1 is SGHTA and CDR2 is FQGNSA. This chain's CDR3 is CASSLVGGGLLGNTIYF. CDR3 nucleotide sequence: TGTGCCAGCAGCTTAGTAGGGGGGGGGCTATTAGGAAACACCATATATTTT.

This clone was observed a handful of times. The chain carries TRBV15 and TRBJ2-2, with 11 bases that match TRBD1. Germline CDR1 reads LNHNV; CDR2 reads YYDKDF (reference sequence). The CDR3 sequence is 15 residues long. The V and J ends lost 3 bases and 7 bases, in that order; junction bases with no gene match: 4. The CDR3 DNA reads TGTGCCACCAGCAGGCGGACAGGGGGCATCGGGGAGCTGTTTTTT. This gives the protein CATSRRTGGIGELFF.

V and J are TRBV6-4 and TRBJ2-1, with D perhaps TRBD2 (5 bases). V lost 5 bases to trimming and J lost 1 base, with 12 bases between them. CDR3 length: 15 amino acids. Germline-derived CDR1 and CDR2 are MRHNA and SNTAGT. DNA for the CDR3: TGTGCCAGCAGTTTGGAGCGGTCTTCCTACAATGAGCAGTTCTTC. Translation gives CASSLERSSYNEQFF.

The chain couples TRBV9 to TRBJ2-1; D call uncertain. Germline CDR1 is SGDLS and CDR2 is YYNGEE. CDR3 length: 12 amino acids. Trimming shortened V by 1 base and J by 6 bases, and 5 bases separated the two germline ends. The CDR3, as DNA: TGTGCCAGCAGCGTATTCTCCAATGAGCAGTTCTTC. Protein sequence: CASSVFSNEQFF. The variable domain in full, completed from reference TRBV9 and TRBJ2-1, reads DSGVTQTPKHLITATGQRVTLRCSPRSGDLSVYWYQQSLDQGLQFLIQYYNGEERAKGNILERFSAQQFPDLHSELNLSSLELGDSALYFCASSVFSNEQFFGPGTRLTVL.

V is TRBV5-4 and J is TRBJ1-2, with TRBD1 identical over 9 bases. Germline values: CDR1 SGHNT, CDR2 YYREEE (reference sequence). CDR3 size: 15 residues. V was pared by 0 bases and J by 4 bases, with 4 bases of the junction left unmatched. The CDR3, as DNA: TGTGCCAGCAGCTTGGAACAGGGGGCTGCCTATGGCTACACCTTC. Its protein is CASSLEQGAAYGYTF.

V and J are TRBV27 and TRBJ2-1, with 15 bases fitting TRBD2. The V gene's germline CDR1 is MNHEY and CDR2 SMNVEV (reference sequence). CDR3 length equals 15 residues. V lost 7 bases to trimming and J lost 10 bases; unmatched junction nucleotides: 8. CDR3 protein: CASITGTSGGREQFF. The CDR3 nucleotides read TGTGCCAGCATTACGGGGACTAGCGGGGGGCGGGAGCAGTTCTTC.

This clone was seen once. The chain combines TRBV9 with TRBJ1-1; 7 bases are a match to TRBD1. The CDR3 is 15 amino acids. Germline lookup yields CDR1 SGDLS and CDR2 YYNGEE. The trim removed 0 bases at V and 4 bases at J, leaving 6 bases unmatched. This CDR3 reads CASSVVRGIGTEAFF. The CDR3 DNA is TGTGCCAGCAGCGTAGTCAGGGGGATCGGCACTGAAGCTTTCTTT.

The V and J genes are TRBV3-1 (or the pseudogene TRBV3-2) and TRBJ1-3; no clear D gene. From germline, CDR1 is LGHDT and CDR2 YNNKEL (reference sequence). Trimming took off 7 bases at V and 0 bases at J, with 10 bases between the two ends. The CDR3 is 14 residues long. The CDR3 here is CASTPAGSGNTIYF. The CDR3 DNA follows: TGTGCCAGCACCCCGGCAGGCTCTGGAAACACCATATATTTT.

The V and J genes are TRBV6-5 and TRBJ1-1, with D possibly being TRBD1 (6 bases). Germline values: CDR1 MNHEY, CDR2 SVGAGI. The CDR3 extends over 14 amino acids. With 4 bases removed from V and 7 bases from J, the gap between germline ends came to 16 bases. Here the CDR3 DNA reads TGTGCCAGCAGTTCCTCGGACAGAAAGCTTGAAGCTTTCTTT. The encoded protein is CASSSSDRKLEAFF.

The J gene is TRBJ2-1, the V gene TRBV20-1; perhaps TRBD2 as D (6 bases). The CDR3 has 14 residues. Between the trimmed V and J ends, which lost 3 bases and 0 bases, there was a span of 9 bases. Per germline, CDR1 DFQATT and CDR2 SNEGSKA (reference sequence). The CDR3 nucleotides read TGCAGTGCTAGTGACGGGAGCTCCTACAATGAGCAGTTCTTC. It translates to CSASDGSSYNEQFF.

V and J are TRBV29-1 and TRBJ2-3; 14 positions agree with TRBD2. Trimming removed 6 bases from V and 0 bases from J; junction bases left unmatched: 11. Germline assignment: CDR1 SQVTM and CDR2 ANQGSEA. The CDR3 contains 18 residues. CDR3 in amino acids: CSVDVGTSGSLSTDTQYF. DNA for the CDR3: TGCAGCGTCGACGTGGGGACTAGCGGGAGTCTAAGCACAGATACGCAGTATTTT.

To note about this clone: An end of the junction differs from the germline gene, which may be a read error. The gene calls are TRBV20-1 and TRBJ2-1, with 8 nucleotides matching TRBD2. The V gene's germline CDR1 is DFQATT and CDR2 SNEGSKA (reference sequence). This CDR3 is 10 amino acids long. For the CDR3, the DNA is TGCAGTGCTAAACGAGCGGGGGTGATCTTC. It codes for CSAKRAGVIF.

Regarding this clone: Germline and junction disagree at one end, which may indicate a read error. The V gene is TRBV7-2, the J gene TRBJ2-2, with unresolved D. CDR3 length: 14 amino acids. CDR1 and CDR2 from the germline V gene are SGHTA and FQGNSA. Written as DNA, the CDR3 is TGTGCCAGCAGCTTAGGATCGCGCACCAGGGAGCTGTTTTTT. This gives the protein CASSLGSRTRELFF.

The chain recombines TRBV9 with TRBJ1-1, with 12 bases aligning to TRBD1. Unmatched junction bases numbered 8, after V lost 3 bases and J lost 8 bases. This CDR3 has 15 amino acids. Germline CDR1 is SGDLS and CDR2 is YYNGEE. CDR3 protein: CASSGRDRGRREAFF. The CDR3 DNA reads TGTGCCAGCAGCGGACGGGACAGGGGGCGTAGGGAAGCTTTCTTT.